This TCR beta chain was observed in a study of T cells after yellow fever vaccination. Study-wide background: Researchers used SMART-Seq v4 Ultra Low Input to prepare fractions that had low cell numbers.

As concerns this clonotype: No antigen is known for it.

Template switching with 5'RACE generated the TCR cDNA and added a universal primer site and UMIs. TCRdb re-called the 5' RACE reads through MiXCR, storing one row per CDR3 protein. The sample has 500,000 to 550,000 distinct CDR3 sequences, 21% seen once; the top ten hold roughly a sixth. Study-level findings and limits: Abundant bulk-population clonotypes could contaminate the FACS-sorted repertoires. Booster samples showed a return of most primary-vaccination clones (roughly 96% CD4, approximately 85% CD8).

Germline V gives CDR1 SGHRS, CDR2 YFSETQ. CDR3 length: 15 residues. V gave up 0 bases and J gave up 5 bases, with 14 bases separating them. The TCR comes from a man younger than 35 who received the YFV17D yellow fever vaccine. The source was PBMCs, collected 20 to 25 days after the first yellow fever vaccination. The V call is TRBV5-1, the J call TRBJ2-5; possibly TRBD1 or TRBD2 for D (6 bases each). The CDR3 sequence is CASSLAPGGLETQYF. In DNA, the CDR3 is TGCGCCAGCAGCTTGGCTCCCGGGGGCCTGGAGACCCAGTACTTC.